These 30 T cell receptor beta chains were sequenced from one sample in a study of memory CD4+ T cells and cytomegalovirus serostatus. The sort gate was single viable CD3+CD4+CD8-CD45RO+ cells for memory CD4+ T cells. Sequencing was performed with immunoSEQ multiplex PCR; in TCRdb, only in-frame clones are kept and a portion is missing. The table has around 84,000 clones, more than 70% seen once. Sequencing input: memory CD4+ T cells from blood. The receptors come from an adult in good health and CMV-seronegative.

This clone was detected a few times. The chain carries TRBV7-9 and TRBJ1-2, with TRBD1 matching 8 bases. Germline trimming cut 5 bases from V and 8 bases from J; bases unmatched to any gene: 7. This CDR3 has 13 amino acids. Germline V CDR1 and CDR2: SEHNR, FQNEAQ (reference sequence). CDR3 amino acids: CASSPGQGRGYTF. The CDR3 coding sequence is TGTGCCAGCAGCCCCGGACAGGGCCGAGGCTACACCTTC.

The CDR3 loop is CASSSLGDTDTQYF. The CDR3 coding sequence is TGTGCCAGCAGCTCCCTTGGGGACACAGATACGCAGTATTTT. This chain joins TRBV9 and TRBJ2-3, with no clear D. The CDR3 consists of 14 residues. Germline V lookup: CDR1 SGDLS, CDR2 YYNGEE. Trimming cost V 4 bases and J 2 bases, with 11 bases left between them.

This clone has only a few counts. The chain links TRBV6-4 to TRBJ1-2; unclear D gene. V lost 6 bases to trimming and J lost 2 bases, with 10 bases between them. The CDR3 is 13 amino acids. Germline lookup yields CDR1 MRHNA and CDR2 SNTAGT. CDR3 sequence (DNA): TGTGCCAGCAGCGTCGACGGGAACTATGGCTACACCTTC. Amino acids: CASSVDGNYGYTF.

The table lists this clone with a count of one. The rearrangement joins TRBV5-1 to TRBJ2-1, with 14 bases that match TRBD2. Trimming at V came to 4 bases and at J to 7 bases, leaving 7 bases not matched to a gene. The CDR3 is made up of 16 amino acids. The germline V gene encodes CDR1 SGHRS and CDR2 YFSETQ. The CDR3 spells CASSLRLAGGRNEQFF. In nucleotides, the CDR3 is TGCGCCAGCAGCCTACGACTAGCGGGGGGGCGAAATGAGCAGTTCTTC. The whole variable domain, remainder taken from reference TRBV5-1 and TRBJ2-1, is KAGVTQTPRYLIKTRGQQVTLSCSPISGHRSVSWYQQTPGQGLQFLFEYFSETQRNKGNFPGRFSGRQFSNSRSEMNVSTLELGDSALYLCASSLRLAGGRNEQFFGPGTRLTVL.

The rearrangement uses TRBV7-3 and TRBJ1-2; maybe TRBD1 (5 bases). V was cut by 6 bases and J by 2 bases, with 10 bases left in between. CDR1 SGHTA and CDR2 FQGTGA come from the germline V gene. This CDR3 is built from 13 residues. The CDR3 region is CASSPEGNYGYTF. The CDR3 DNA is TGTGCCAGCAGTCCGGAGGGGAACTATGGCTACACCTTC.

V usage is TRBV9 and J usage is TRBJ1-3, with D possibly TRBD1 on 5 matching bases. This CDR3 has 16 amino acids. The germline V and J ends were trimmed by 5 bases and 0 bases, with 15 bases remaining between them. Germline V gene sequence: CDR1 SGDLS, CDR2 YYNGEE. Here the CDR3 reads CASSGGVRNSGNTIYF. CDR3 nucleotide sequence: TGTGCCAGCAGTGGGGGGGTACGAAACTCTGGAAACACCATATATTTT.

J is TRBJ1-2 and V is TRBV2; D is perhaps TRBD1 (6 bases). V lost 8 bases and J 3 bases, leaving 16 bases between the germline ends. CDR1 is SNHLY and CDR2 is FYNNEI in the germline V gene. The CDR3 has 14 amino acids. CDR3 sequence: CASLHRDLYYGYTF. Here the CDR3 DNA reads TGTGCCAGCCTCCACAGGGATCTCTACTATGGCTACACCTTC.

The chain has TRBV4-2 and TRBJ1-6; the D gene is possibly TRBD1 (6 bases). Trimming took off 0 bases at V and 10 bases at J, with 13 bases between the two ends. Germline V gene data show CDR1 as LGHNA and CDR2 as YNFKEQ. The CDR3 contains 15 residues. The CDR3 reads CASSQDQVRGSPLHF. CDR3 bases: TGTGCCAGCAGCCAAGATCAGGTCAGGGGATCACCCCTCCACTTT.

V is TRBV27 and J is TRBJ1-1; D might be TRBD1 (6 bases). The CDR3 is 15 amino acids. Germline V gene sequence: CDR1 MNHEY, CDR2 SMNVEV (reference sequence). Trimming cost V 0 bases and J 0 bases, with 8 bases left between them. This chain's CDR3 is CASSLSDRMNTEAFF. The CDR3 DNA sequence: TGTGCCAGCAGTTTATCCGACAGGATGAACACTGAAGCTTTCTTT.

This chain connects TRBV11-2 to TRBJ2-3; TRBD1 matches 10 bases. The CDR3 runs to 18 residues. The germline CDR1 and CDR2 sequences are SGHAT and FQNNGV. With V trimmed by 1 base and J by 2 bases, 9 bases remained unmatched. The CDR3 loop is CASSLGVGGTGDTDTQYF. Written as DNA, the CDR3 is TGTGCCAGCAGCTTAGGCGTCGGAGGGACAGGGGACACAGATACGCAGTATTTT.

The CDR3 coding sequence is TGTGCCAGCAGCTCGAGGGGGAGCTCCTACGAGCAGTACTTC. This codes for CASSSRGSSYEQYF. The gene calls are TRBV7-9 and TRBJ2-7; D is perhaps TRBD1 (6 bases). Trimming pared 4 bases from V and 0 bases from J, leaving 10 bases between. This CDR3 region has 14 residues. Germline CDR1 and CDR2: SEHNR and FQNEAQ (reference sequence).

The chain carries TRBV19 and TRBJ1-5, with TRBD1 as a possible D gene (5 bases). Germline values: CDR1 LNHDA, CDR2 SQIVND (reference sequence). The V end was cut by 5 bases, the J end by 3 bases, with 11 bases between. CDR3 size: 14 residues. The CDR3 protein is CASSGGRNNQPQHF. The CDR3 DNA sequence: TGTGCCAGTAGTGGGGGACGGAACAATCAGCCCCAGCATTTT.

A single count supports this clone. The V and J genes are TRBV6-6 and TRBJ1-3; 8 nucleotides match TRBD1. V was pared by 5 bases and J by 4 bases, with 7 bases of the junction left unmatched. This CDR3 has 15 amino acids. CDR1 is MNHNY, CDR2 SVGAGI, per germline (reference sequence). DNA of the CDR3: TGTGCCAGCAGTGGCCCCCGGGACAGGGGAAACACCATATATTTT. This gives the protein CASSGPRDRGNTIYF.

V usage is TRBV7-8 and J usage is TRBJ1-5; D is uncertain. The length of the CDR3 is 15 residues. Trimming took off 0 bases at V and 2 bases at J, with 8 bases between the two ends. Germline V gene lookup returns CDR1 SGHVS and CDR2 FQNEAQ. The CDR3 loop is CASSLAQRGNQPQHF. Written as DNA, the CDR3 is TGTGCCAGCAGCTTAGCCCAACGGGGCAATCAGCCCCAGCATTTT.

This clone was observed a single time. The V gene is TRBV5-1, the J gene TRBJ1-1, with D unresolved. The CDR3 extends over 15 amino acids. Germline-derived CDR1 and CDR2 are SGHRS and YFSETQ. The V and J ends lost 7 bases and 0 bases respectively, with 16 bases between them. As DNA, the CDR3 is TGCGCCAGCCGTTCCCCGGCCAGTCTGAACACTGAAGCTTTCTTT. Protein product: CASRSPASLNTEAFF.

V and J are TRBV6-5 and TRBJ2-7; D is perhaps TRBD1 (6 bases). V lost 5 bases and J 4 bases, leaving 12 bases between the germline ends. The germline V gene encodes CDR1 MNHEY and CDR2 SVGAGI. This CDR3 region has 13 residues. The CDR3, as DNA: TGTGCCAGCAGTGGTGGGGGCGGGTACGAGCAGTACTTC. It codes for CASSGGGGYEQYF.

The chain uses TRBV29-1 and TRBJ2-3; D could derive from TRBD1 or TRBD2 (6 bases each). The CDR3 runs to 13 residues. Per the germline V gene, CDR1 is SQVTM and CDR2 is ANQGSEA. Trimming shortened V by 4 bases and J by 9 bases, and 17 bases separated the two germline ends. This chain's CDR3 is CSVVGGIGDTQYF. CDR3 DNA: TGCAGCGTTGTAGGGGGGATCGGTGACACGCAGTATTTT.

The chain couples TRBV7-9 to TRBJ2-2, with 8 bases identical to TRBD1. Unmatched junction bases numbered 11, after V lost 1 base and J lost 4 bases. Germline V gene lookup returns CDR1 SEHNR and CDR2 FQNEAQ (reference sequence). There are 18 residues in the CDR3. CDR3 DNA sequence: TGTGCCAGCAGCTTAGGGCTCGTGGACAGGGATTTCACCGGGGAGCTGTTTTTT. Its translation is CASSLGLVDRDFTGELFF.

In its sample, this clone was seen once. The V and J genes are TRBV7-3 and TRBJ2-1, with D hard to call. Germline V gene data show CDR1 as SGHTA and CDR2 as FQGTGA. The V gene lost 1 base and the J gene lost 2 bases, with 3 bases spanning the gap. The CDR3 length is 13 residues. In DNA, the CDR3 is TGTGCCAGCAGCTTAAACGCCTACAATGAGCAGTTCTTC. Its translation is CASSLNAYNEQFF. The complete variable domain, with remaining parts taken from reference TRBV7-3 and TRBJ2-1, reads GAGVSQTPSNKVTEKGKYVELRCDPISGHTALYWYRQSLGQGPEFLIYFQGTGAADDSGLPNDRFFAVRPEGSVSTLKIQRTERGDSAVYLCASSLNAYNEQFFGPGTRLTVL.

This clone is medium-sized within its sample. Written as DNA, the CDR3 is TGTGCCAGCAGATACGAGACAGGGAGCCTCCTATCCGGCGAGCAGTACTTC. It yields the protein CASRYETGSLLSGEQYF. The genes are TRBV7-9 and TRBJ2-7; 7 bases are shared with TRBD1. Per germline, CDR1 SEHNR and CDR2 FQNEAQ (reference sequence). The V gene end was trimmed by 6 bases and the J gene end by 6 bases; junction bases not matched to a gene: 20. This CDR3 spans 17 amino acids.

This clone was detected a few times. The chain is built from TRBV10-2 and TRBJ2-1, with D hard to call. V was cut by 3 bases and J by 11 bases, with 5 bases left in between. The CDR3 is made up of 10 amino acids. Germline loops: CDR1 WSHSY, CDR2 SAAADI. CDR3 loop: CASSEGKQFF. The CDR3 nucleotides read TGCGCCAGCAGTGAAGGAAAGCAGTTCTTC.

The V call is TRBV6-5, the J call TRBJ1-3, with unresolved D. The CDR3 spans 14 residues. With 4 bases removed from V and 7 bases from J, the gap between germline ends came to 14 bases. The germline V gene encodes CDR1 MNHEY and CDR2 SVGAGI. The CDR3 sequence: CASSWGGFANTIYF. DNA of the CDR3: TGTGCCAGCAGTTGGGGTGGGTTCGCGAACACCATATATTTT.

The chain links TRBV9 to TRBJ1-3; 7 nucleotides line up with TRBD1. J gave up 1 base and V 0 bases, and 4 bases lay outside the gene matches. Germline V lookup: CDR1 SGDLS, CDR2 YYNGEE. The CDR3 sequence is 16 residues long. The CDR3 protein is CASSVGNRGSGNTIYF. For the CDR3, the DNA is TGTGCCAGCAGCGTAGGAAACAGGGGATCTGGAAACACCATATATTTT.

This clone was detected once. The gene calls are TRBV4-3 and TRBJ2-5; 16 nucleotides line up with TRBD2. Looked up from germline, CDR1 is LGHNA and CDR2 is YSLEER. The CDR3 length is 17 residues. V was pared by 4 bases and J by 5 bases, with 7 bases of the junction left unmatched. The CDR3 loop reads CASSLGTSGGVEETQYF. The CDR3 nucleotides read TGCGCCAGCAGCCTCGGGACTAGCGGGGGGGTGGAGGAGACCCAGTACTTC.

This chain joins TRBV10-3 and TRBJ1-1; D gene unclear. Looked up from germline, CDR1 is ENHRY and CDR2 is SYGVKD. The CDR3 covers 14 residues. Trimming took off 4 bases at V and 1 base at J, with 10 bases between the two ends. CDR3 coding DNA: TGTGCCATCAGTGCCAGCGGCCGGAACACTGAAGCTTTCTTT. It specifies CAISASGRNTEAFF.

The V gene is TRBV7-6, the J gene TRBJ2-4, with 8 bases aligning to TRBD2. CDR3 length: 18 residues. V gave up 1 base and J gave up 1 base; unmatched junction bases: 9. CDR1 is SGHVS and CDR2 is FNYEAQ in the germline V gene. The CDR3, as DNA: TGTGCCAGCAGCTTAGGGGGAGCGCGGGGGGCGGCCAAAAACATTCAGTACTTC. Amino acid sequence: CASSLGGARGAAKNIQYF.

This chain uses TRBV30 with TRBJ2-7; no clear D. The CDR3 contains 13 residues. V was pared by 2 bases and J by 6 bases, with 14 bases between. Germline CDR1 is GTSNPN and CDR2 is SVGIG (reference sequence). The CDR3 sequence: CAWSSGPLGEQYF. The CDR3 nucleotides are TGTGCCTGGAGTTCCGGGCCGCTTGGCGAGCAGTACTTC.

V gene TRBV29-1 combines with J gene TRBJ1-1, with TRBD1 matching over 7 bases. CDR1 is SQVTM and CDR2 is ANQGSEA in the germline V gene. The CDR3 contains 15 residues. Trimming took 3 bases from V and 5 from J; bases not matched to a gene: 12. This CDR3 is CSVDRQGVGRTEAFF. The CDR3 bases are TGCAGCGTTGATAGGCAGGGGGTCGGGAGAACTGAAGCTTTCTTT.

This clone was counted a few times. This same CDR3 is encoded by further DNA sequences in the sample. The rearrangement joins TRBV7-2 to TRBJ1-1; TRBD1 aligns across 7 bases. The CDR3 sequence is 14 residues long. Germline V gene lookup returns CDR1 SGHTA and CDR2 FQGNSA. With 5 bases clipped from V and 1 base from J, the junction kept 4 bases outside the gene matches. The CDR3 loop is CASSRGTENTEAFF. Written as DNA, the CDR3 is TGTGCCAGCAGCCGCGGGACAGAGAACACTGAAGCTTTCTTT.

This clone was picked up one time. J is TRBJ1-3 and V is TRBV13; the match to TRBD1 covers 10 bases. Germline CDR1 is PRHDT and CDR2 is FYEKMQ (reference sequence). The V and J ends lost 0 bases and 8 bases, in that order; junction bases with no gene match: 1. CDR3 length: 14 residues. CDR3: CASSLGDRGDTIYF. In DNA, the CDR3 is TGTGCCAGCAGCTTAGGGGACAGGGGGGACACCATATATTTT.